This T cell receptor (beta chain) was profiled in a study of regulatory T cells in long-lasting Graves disease. TCR beta libraries were built with iRepertoire HTBI primers and Arm-PCR of CDR3 regions. One entry per CDR3 protein, called by TCRdb with MiXCR from the multiplex PCR reads. The sample records more than 350,000 distinct CDR3 sequences, about 15% being singletons. Concerning this clonotype: A far larger clone is one base from this, pointing to a likely read error.

Trimming removed 3 bases from V and 11 bases from J; junction bases left unmatched: 13. CDR1 and CDR2 from the germline V gene are PRHDT and FYEKMQ (reference sequence). The CDR3 runs 15 residues. Time point defined: newly diagnosed GD, antithyroid drugs for less than 3 months. TCR sequences were obtained from RNA taken from PBMCs. These same data were also listed under a study on T cells in Graves' hyperthyroidism and ophthalmopathy. That work adds: Hyperthyroidism of Graves' type that showed no ophthalmopathy progression within 18 months was stable.

The clonotype originates from a woman under 40 with Graves disease. The specimen was peripheral blood mononuclear cells (PBMCs), collected at new diagnosis, from a patient treated with antithyroid drugs. The rearrangement links TRBV13 to TRBJ2-5, with 9 bases that match TRBD2. The CDR3 coding sequence is TGTGCCAGCAGCTTTGAGGCTAGCGGGATGGATGAGCAGTACTTC. This encodes CASSFEASGMDEQYF.